These T cell receptor beta chains were read from a single sample in a study of cytomegalovirus exposure and HLA in healthy donors. Clones were sequenced by immunoSEQ multiplex PCR, and TCRdb holds only the in-frame ones, with some missing. This repertoire shows about 130,000 clones, around 63% found once; its top ten account for 1.5% to 2%. The sequenced material came from PBMCs. These receptors originate from a human donor in good health. The CDR3 runs from the conserved cysteine through the conserved F or W. D genes are given only for firm matches. Size tells how often a clone was seen (once, few, many) or the class of an expanded clone, and some rows leave it out.

V: TRBV6-1
D: -
J: TRBJ1-5
size: -
DNA: TGTGCCAGCAGTTCCAGGGGACAGCCCCAGCATTTT
CDR3: CASSSRGQPQHF

V: TRBV9
D: TRBD1
J: TRBJ2-1
size: few
DNA: TGTGCCAGCAGCGTAGAACAGGGGGTCTCCTACAATGAGCAGTTCTTC
CDR3: CASSVEQGVSYNEQFF

V: TRBV5-4
D: TRBD1
J: TRBJ2-2
size: -
DNA: TGTGCCAGCAGCCGGGACAGGGCGACCGGGGAGCTGTTTTTT
CDR3: CASSRDRATGELFF

V: TRBV7-2
D: -
J: TRBJ2-2
size: few
DNA: TGTGCCAGCAGCTTACTAGTAGTTAACACCGGGGAGCTGTTTTTT
CDR3: CASSLLVVNTGELFF

V: TRBV18
D: -
J: TRBJ1-1
size: -
DNA: TGTGCCAGCTCGGTAGACACTGAAGCTTTCTTT
CDR3: CASSVDTEAFF

V: TRBV5-5
D: TRBD1
J: TRBJ1-3
size: -
DNA: TGTGCCAGCAGCTCCGAGACAGGGTGGGACTCTGGAAACACCATATATTTT
CDR3: CASSSETGWDSGNTIYF

V: TRBV4-1
D: -
J: TRBJ1-2
size: few
DNA: TGCGCCAGCAGCCCGGGGGACCTTGTGTTTGGCTACACCTTC
CDR3: CASSPGDLVFGYTF

V: TRBV5-6
D: -
J: TRBJ2-2
size: -
DNA: TGTGCCAGTCTGGCCACCCCCACCGGGGAGCTGTTTTTT
CDR3: CASLATPTGELFF

V: TRBV6-5
D: -
J: TRBJ2-1
size: once
DNA: TGTGCCAGCAGTTTCGGGACAGAGCAGTTCTTC
CDR3: CASSFGTEQFF

V: TRBV28
D: TRBD2
J: TRBJ2-7
size: -
DNA: TGTGCCAGCATTCCAAGAGGGACTAGCGTGAACGAGCAGTACTTC
CDR3: CASIPRGTSVNEQYF

V: TRBV11-3
D: TRBD2
J: TRBJ2-7
size: -
DNA: TGTGCCAGCAGCCCTAGCGGGCAGTACGAGCAGTACTTC
CDR3: CASSPSGQYEQYF

V: TRBV4-1
D: -
J: TRBJ2-3
size: once
DNA: TGCGCCAGCAGCCAAGAGGGGCAAAGCCCAGTTACGCAGTATTTT
CDR3: CASSQEGQSPVTQYF

V: TRBV7-2
D: TRBD1
J: TRBJ1-2
size: -
DNA: TGTGCCAGCAGCCAGGACAGGGTGTATGGCTACACCTTC
CDR3: CASSQDRVYGYTF

V: TRBV10-2
D: -
J: TRBJ2-7
size: -
DNA: TGCGCCAGCAGTGTGGACTCCCACTACTACGAGCAGTACTTC
CDR3: CASSVDSHYYEQYF

V: TRBV5-4
D: TRBD2
J: TRBJ2-7
size: -
DNA: TGTGCCAGCAGCGGGGGGCTAGCGGGAGGGTCCTACGAGCAGTACTTC
CDR3: CASSGGLAGGSYEQYF

V: TRBV6-6
D: -
J: TRBJ1-5
size: -
DNA: TGTGCCAGCAGTCCGACCAGGAGCAATCAGCCCCAGCATTTT
CDR3: CASSPTRSNQPQHF

V: TRBV4-1
D: TRBD2
J: TRBJ2-5
size: -
DNA: TGCGCCAGCAGCCAAGAAGCAACTAGCGGGAGGTTAGGGGAGACCCAGTACTTC
CDR3: CASSQEATSGRLGETQYF

V: TRBV7-2
D: -
J: TRBJ1-5
size: -
DNA: TGTGCCAGCAGCTCCTATAGCAATCAGCCCCAGCATTTT
CDR3: CASSSYSNQPQHF

V: TRBV15
D: -
J: TRBJ2-1
size: -
DNA: TGTGCCACCAGCAGAGGCACCGCGGACAGAGCCTACAATGAGCAGTTCTTC
CDR3: CATSRGTADRAYNEQFF

V: TRBV6-5
D: TRBD1
J: TRBJ1-2
size: -
DNA: TGTGCCAGCAGTTCCGGACAGGGCGGCGGCTACACCTTC
CDR3: CASSSGQGGGYTF

V: TRBV7-2
D: TRBD2
J: TRBJ2-7
size: -
DNA: TGTGCCAGCAGCTTAGTGCGGGGGTACGAGCAGTACTTC
CDR3: CASSLVRGYEQYF

V: TRBV9
D: -
J: TRBJ1-5
size: -
DNA: TGTGCCAGCAGCGTAGCAGGGTTGAGCTATCAGCCCCAGCATTTT
CDR3: CASSVAGLSYQPQHF

V: TRBV27
D: -
J: TRBJ2-7
size: -
DNA: TGTGCCAGCAGTTTTAGAGCGACCCCCTCCTACGAGCAGTACTTC
CDR3: CASSFRATPSYEQYF

V: TRBV28
D: -
J: TRBJ2-1
size: -
DNA: TGTGCCAGCAGCCTCGGGGATGAGCAGTTCTTC
CDR3: CASSLGDEQFF

V: TRBV18
D: -
J: TRBJ1-1
size: few
DNA: TGTGCCAGCTCACAGCCGAACACTGAAGCTTTCTTT
CDR3: CASSQPNTEAFF

V: TRBV5-1
D: -
J: TRBJ2-3
size: few
DNA: TGCGCCAGCAGCTTGGAAGCATTCGGGGATACGCAGTATTTT
CDR3: CASSLEAFGDTQYF

V: TRBV6-5
D: TRBD1
J: TRBJ2-3
size: -
DNA: TGTGCCAGCAGACGACAGGGGTTGGACACAGATACGCAGTATTTT
CDR3: CASRRQGLDTDTQYF

V: TRBV5-1
D: -
J: TRBJ1-2
size: -
DNA: TGCGCCAGCAGCGCAGGGGCCTATGGCTACACCTTC
CDR3: CASSAGAYGYTF

V: TRBV7-8
D: TRBD1
J: TRBJ2-2
size: -
DNA: TGTGCCAGCGCGAACAGGGGGCGGAACACCGGGGAGCTGTTTTTT
CDR3: CASANRGRNTGELFF

V: TRBV9
D: TRBD1
J: TRBJ2-5
size: -
DNA: TGTGCCAGCAGCTTCGGACAGGGCCAAGAGACCCAGTACTTC
CDR3: CASSFGQGQETQYF

V: TRBV11-2
D: -
J: TRBJ2-6
size: -
DNA: TGTGCCAGCAGCGTGGGGCGGGGCTCTGGGGCCAACGTCCTGACTTTC
CDR3: CASSVGRGSGANVLTF

V: TRBV19
D: -
J: TRBJ2-1
size: few
DNA: TGTGCCAGTAGTATAACCGGGGATGAGCAGTTCTTC
CDR3: CASSITGDEQFF

V: TRBV2
D: TRBD1
J: TRBJ2-1
size: few
DNA: TGTGCCACCGGACAGGGCGAATACAATGAGCAGTTCTTC
CDR3: CATGQGEYNEQFF

V: TRBV28
D: TRBD2
J: TRBJ2-1
size: few
DNA: TGTGCCAGCAGTCCACTACCGGGACTAGCAAAGAATGAGCAGTTCTTC
CDR3: CASSPLPGLAKNEQFF

V: TRBV14
D: TRBD1
J: TRBJ2-7
size: -
DNA: TGTGCCAGCAGCAAGAGACAGGGAACCTCCTACGAGCAGTACTTC
CDR3: CASSKRQGTSYEQYF

V: TRBV28
D: TRBD2
J: TRBJ2-1
size: -
DNA: TGTGCCAGCAGTTTAACGCAGCGGGAGTTAAATGAGCAGTTCTTC
CDR3: CASSLTQRELNEQFF

V: TRBV9
D: TRBD2
J: TRBJ2-3
size: -
DNA: TGTGCCAGCAGCGTAGAGGGAGGGTACACAGATACGCAGTATTTT
CDR3: CASSVEGGYTDTQYF

V: TRBV5-4
D: TRBD1
J: TRBJ2-7
size: -
DNA: TGTGCCAGCAGCTTGCCGACAGGGGCATCCTACGAGCAGTACTTC
CDR3: CASSLPTGASYEQYF

V: TRBV4-2
D: -
J: TRBJ1-4
size: -
DNA: TGTGCCAGCAGCCAAGATATTGGGAATGCAGGGTTTAGTGAAAAACTGTTTTTT
CDR3: CASSQDIGNAGFSEKLFF

V: TRBV7-2
D: TRBD2
J: TRBJ2-7
size: -
DNA: TGTGCCAGCAGCTTAAGGTGGCAGGGTCTAGCGGGAGATCATGACGAGCAGTACTTC
CDR3: CASSLRWQGLAGDHDEQYF

V: TRBV9
D: TRBD1
J: TRBJ2-7
size: -
DNA: TGTGCCAGCAGCGGACCTCGACAGGGTACCACCTACGAGCAGTACTTC
CDR3: CASSGPRQGTTYEQYF

V: TRBV28
D: TRBD1
J: TRBJ2-7
size: -
DNA: TGTGCCAGCAGCAGGGACAGGGCCTCCTACGAGCAGTACTTC
CDR3: CASSRDRASYEQYF

V: TRBV4-1
D: TRBD2
J: TRBJ2-7
size: -
DNA: TGCGCCAGCAGCCAAGTGATAGCGGGAATCAACGAGCAGTACTTC
CDR3: CASSQVIAGINEQYF

V: TRBV5-1
D: -
J: TRBJ1-2
size: -
DNA: TGCGCCAGCAGCTTGAGCTTGACAGAAAACTATGGCTACACCTTC
CDR3: CASSLSLTENYGYTF

V: TRBV27
D: TRBD1
J: TRBJ1-2
size: few
DNA: TGTGCCAACCGGACAGGGAGAAACTATGGCTACACCTTC
CDR3: CANRTGRNYGYTF

V: TRBV28
D: -
J: TRBJ2-7
size: -
DNA: TGTGCCAGCAGTCCAGGCTACGAGCAGTACTTC
CDR3: CASSPGYEQYF

V: TRBV15
D: TRBD2
J: TRBJ2-7
size: -
DNA: TGTGCCACCAGCCCAAGGGCTAGCGGGACCGGGTCCTACGAGCAGTACTTC
CDR3: CATSPRASGTGSYEQYF

V: TRBV6-8
D: -
J: TRBJ2-7
size: -
DNA: TGTGCCCGAGATCCCGCTGCCTCCTACGAGCAGTACTTC
CDR3: CARDPAASYEQYF

V: TRBV7-9
D: -
J: TRBJ1-1
size: few
DNA: TGTGCCAGCAGCTCCCTTTCGGCCGGAGGTGAAGCTTTCTTT
CDR3: CASSSLSAGGEAFF

V: TRBV7-9
D: -
J: TRBJ2-1
size: -
DNA: TGTGCCAGCAGCTTATCTATAAGCTCCTACAATGAGCAGTTCTTC
CDR3: CASSLSISSYNEQFF

V: TRBV5-1
D: TRBD2
J: TRBJ2-1
size: -
DNA: TGCGCCAGCACCGAAACTAGCGGGAGTTACAATGAGCAGTTCTTC
CDR3: CASTETSGSYNEQFF

V: TRBV15
D: -
J: TRBJ1-1
size: -
DNA: TGTGCCACCAGCACCTCAACGGGGGGCGCTGAAGCTTTCTTT
CDR3: CATSTSTGGAEAFF

V: TRBV4-1
D: -
J: TRBJ2-5
size: -
DNA: TGCGCCAGCAGCCAAGAGGGCAACCACCAAGAGACCCAGTACTTC
CDR3: CASSQEGNHQETQYF

V: TRBV2
D: -
J: TRBJ2-3
size: once
DNA: TGTGCCAGCTCAGTAGGGACTGGCCGCACAGATACGCAGTATTTT
CDR3: CASSVGTGRTDTQYF

V: TRBV7-2
D: -
J: TRBJ2-3
size: -
DNA: TGTGCCAGCAGCTTAACCAGCGGGAGCACAGATACGCAGTATTTT
CDR3: CASSLTSGSTDTQYF

V: TRBV6-1
D: -
J: TRBJ2-7
size: once
DNA: TGTGCCAGCAGTGAAAATAGCGGTTACGAGCAGTACTTC
CDR3: CASSENSGYEQYF